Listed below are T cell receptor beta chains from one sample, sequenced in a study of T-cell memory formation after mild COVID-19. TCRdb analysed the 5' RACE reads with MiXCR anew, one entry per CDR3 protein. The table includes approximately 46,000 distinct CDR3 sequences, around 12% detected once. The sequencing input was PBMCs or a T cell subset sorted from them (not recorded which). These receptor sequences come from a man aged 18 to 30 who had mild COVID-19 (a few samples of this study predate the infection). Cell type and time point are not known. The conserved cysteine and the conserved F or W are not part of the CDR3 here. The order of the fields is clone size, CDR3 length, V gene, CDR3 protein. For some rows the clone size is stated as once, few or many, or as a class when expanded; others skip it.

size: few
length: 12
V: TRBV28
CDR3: ASSPGQGSETQY

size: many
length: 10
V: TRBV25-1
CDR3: ASTSDTLEAF

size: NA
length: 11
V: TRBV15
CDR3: ATSRVANYGYT

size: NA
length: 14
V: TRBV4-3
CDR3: ASSQMESRDRGHEA

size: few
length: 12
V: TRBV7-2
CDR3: ASSSSGTYNEQF

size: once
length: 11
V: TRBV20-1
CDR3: SARGGAGDTQY

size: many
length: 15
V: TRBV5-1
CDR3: ASNFGPKGLGTGELF

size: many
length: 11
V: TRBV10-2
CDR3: ASSLQGFETQY

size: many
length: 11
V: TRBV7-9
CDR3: ASSTFDAGELF

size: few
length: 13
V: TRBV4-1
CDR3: ASSRLFATNEKLF

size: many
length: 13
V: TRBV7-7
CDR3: ASSLRRGSEETQY

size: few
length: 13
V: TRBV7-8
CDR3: ASSIQYRDTNEQF

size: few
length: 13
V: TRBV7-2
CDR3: ASSFWGRDFETQY

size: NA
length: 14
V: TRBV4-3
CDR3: ASSQGTTQAYNEQF

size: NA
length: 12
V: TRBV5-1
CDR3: ASSKDGNNSPLH

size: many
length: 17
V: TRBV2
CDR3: ASSERAGISTPSTDTQY

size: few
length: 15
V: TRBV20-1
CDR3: SASRGTSGGGTDTQY

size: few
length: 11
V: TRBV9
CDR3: ASSVWITGELF

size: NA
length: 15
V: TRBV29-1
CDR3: SVPPGGATALNTEAF

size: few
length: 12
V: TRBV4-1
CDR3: ASSQDPYTGKNT

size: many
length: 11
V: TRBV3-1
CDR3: ASSQRGGYEQY

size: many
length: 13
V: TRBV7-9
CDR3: ASSLEASLPGELF

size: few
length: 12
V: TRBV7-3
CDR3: ASSLQGGQDTQY

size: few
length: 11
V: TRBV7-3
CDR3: ASSPGQGIGYT

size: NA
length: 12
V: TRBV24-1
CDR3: ATSVKGPTDTQY